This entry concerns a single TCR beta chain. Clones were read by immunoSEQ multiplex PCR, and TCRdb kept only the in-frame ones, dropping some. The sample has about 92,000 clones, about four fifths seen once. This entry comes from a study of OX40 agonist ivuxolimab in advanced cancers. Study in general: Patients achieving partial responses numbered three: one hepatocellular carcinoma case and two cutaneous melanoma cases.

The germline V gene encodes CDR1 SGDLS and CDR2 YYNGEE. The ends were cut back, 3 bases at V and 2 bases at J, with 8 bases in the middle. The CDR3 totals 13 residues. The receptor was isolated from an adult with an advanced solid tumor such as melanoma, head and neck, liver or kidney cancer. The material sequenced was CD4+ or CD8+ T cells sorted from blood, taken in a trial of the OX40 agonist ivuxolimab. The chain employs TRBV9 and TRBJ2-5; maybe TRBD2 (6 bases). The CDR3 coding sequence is TGTGCCAGCAGCGCGGGGGTGCAAGAGACCCAGTACTTC. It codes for CASSAGVQETQYF.